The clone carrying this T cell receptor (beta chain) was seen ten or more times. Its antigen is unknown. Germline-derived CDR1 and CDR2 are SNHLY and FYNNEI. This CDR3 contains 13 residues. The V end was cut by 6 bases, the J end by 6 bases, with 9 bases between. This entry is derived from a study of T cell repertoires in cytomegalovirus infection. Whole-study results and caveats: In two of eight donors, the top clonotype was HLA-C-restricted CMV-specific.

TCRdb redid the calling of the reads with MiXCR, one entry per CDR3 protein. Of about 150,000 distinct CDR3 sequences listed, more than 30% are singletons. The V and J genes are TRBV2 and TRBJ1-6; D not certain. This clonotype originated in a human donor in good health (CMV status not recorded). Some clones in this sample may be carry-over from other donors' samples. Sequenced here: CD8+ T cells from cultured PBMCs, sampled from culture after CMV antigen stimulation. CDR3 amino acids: CASRSGGNSPLHF. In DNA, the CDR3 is TGTGCCAGCAGATCCGGTGGTAATTCACCCCTCCACTTT. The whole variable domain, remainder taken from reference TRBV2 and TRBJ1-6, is EPEVTQTPSHQVTQMGQEVILRCVPISNHLYFYWYRQILGQKVEFLVSFYNNEISEKSEIFDDQFSVERPDGSNFTLKIRSTKLEDSAMYFCASRSGGNSPLHFGNGTRLTVT.